The clone carrying this T cell receptor (beta chain) was counted a few times. Antigen: not known. This CDR3 has 16 residues. V was trimmed by 0 bases and J by 0 bases, leaving 13 bases between them. Germline assignment: CDR1 SQVTM and CDR2 ANQGSEA. The data are from a study of CD8+ T cells in alopecia areata. Background on the study: Treated patients were dosed with oral tofacitinib, taking 5 to 10 mg twice daily. Study observations and caveats: Many expanded lesional clones remained in scalp and blood on tofacitinib.

Treatment here: oral pan-JAK inhibitor, 5-10 mg twice daily. RNA extraction and reverse transcription yielded cDNA as sequencing template. Some clones are missing from TCRdb's copy, which holds only in-frame ones; the method was immunoSEQ multiplex PCR. The sample lists 150,000 to 200,000 clones, over 55% seen once, with approximately 1% in the top ten. This TCR was recovered from a human donor with alopecia areata. The starting material was CD4+ T cells sorted from blood, obtained at week 24, from a patient treated with tofacitinib. V is TRBV29-1 and J is TRBJ2-3, with a possible D match to TRBD1 (6 bases). The CDR3 DNA reads TGCAGCGTTGAAGACCCGGACAGAGCTAGCACAGATACGCAGTATTTT. Its translation: CSVEDPDRASTDTQYF.